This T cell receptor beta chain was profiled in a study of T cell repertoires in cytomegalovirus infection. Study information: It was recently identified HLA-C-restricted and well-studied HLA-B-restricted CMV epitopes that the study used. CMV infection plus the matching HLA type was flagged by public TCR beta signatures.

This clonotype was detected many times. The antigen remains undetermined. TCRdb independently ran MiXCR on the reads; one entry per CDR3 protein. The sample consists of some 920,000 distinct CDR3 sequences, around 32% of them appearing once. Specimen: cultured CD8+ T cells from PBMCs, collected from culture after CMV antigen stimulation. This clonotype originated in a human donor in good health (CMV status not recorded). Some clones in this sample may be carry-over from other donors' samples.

CDR3 DNA sequence: TGTGCCAGCAGCTTGGGACAGCACACTGAAGCTTTCTTT. The encoded protein is CASSLGQHTEAFF. The V call is TRBV7-2, the J call TRBJ1-1, with TRBD1 identical over 7 bases. The CDR3 is 13 residues long. With V trimmed by 3 bases and J by 3 bases, 1 base remained unmatched. Germline V gene lookup returns CDR1 SGHTA and CDR2 FQGNSA.